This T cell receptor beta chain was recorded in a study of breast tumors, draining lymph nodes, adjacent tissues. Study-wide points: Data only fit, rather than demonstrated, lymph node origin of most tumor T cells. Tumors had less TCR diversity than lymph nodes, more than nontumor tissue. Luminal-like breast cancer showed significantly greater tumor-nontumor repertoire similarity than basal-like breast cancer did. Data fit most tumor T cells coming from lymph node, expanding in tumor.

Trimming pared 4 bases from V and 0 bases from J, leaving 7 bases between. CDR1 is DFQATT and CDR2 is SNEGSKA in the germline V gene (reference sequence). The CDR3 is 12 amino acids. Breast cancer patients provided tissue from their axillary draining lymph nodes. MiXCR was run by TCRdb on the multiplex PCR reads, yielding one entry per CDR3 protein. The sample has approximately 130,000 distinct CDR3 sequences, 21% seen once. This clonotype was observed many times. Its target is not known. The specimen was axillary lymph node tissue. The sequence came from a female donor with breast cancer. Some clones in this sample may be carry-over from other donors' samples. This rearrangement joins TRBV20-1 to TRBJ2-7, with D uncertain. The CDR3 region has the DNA TGCAGTGCTACCTATAGCTCCTACGAGCAGTACTTC. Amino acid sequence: CSATYSSYEQYF.